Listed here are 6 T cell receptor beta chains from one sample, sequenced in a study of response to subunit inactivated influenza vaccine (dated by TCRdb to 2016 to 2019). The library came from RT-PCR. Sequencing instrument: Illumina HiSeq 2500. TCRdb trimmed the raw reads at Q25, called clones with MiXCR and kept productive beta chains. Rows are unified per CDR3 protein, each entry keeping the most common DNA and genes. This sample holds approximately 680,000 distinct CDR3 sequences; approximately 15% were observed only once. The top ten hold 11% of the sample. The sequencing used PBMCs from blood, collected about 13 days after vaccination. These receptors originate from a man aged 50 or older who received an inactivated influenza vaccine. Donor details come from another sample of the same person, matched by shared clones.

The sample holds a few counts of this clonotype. This CDR3 is CAISGDSPYGYTF. The CDR3, as DNA: TGTGCCATCTCGGGTGACAGCCCCTATGGCTACACCTTC. This rearrangement joins TRBV10-3 to TRBJ1-2; D may be TRBD1 (5 bases). Trimming pared 8 bases from V and 4 bases from J, leaving 14 bases between. This CDR3 region has 13 residues. The germline V gene encodes CDR1 ENHRY and CDR2 SYGVKD.

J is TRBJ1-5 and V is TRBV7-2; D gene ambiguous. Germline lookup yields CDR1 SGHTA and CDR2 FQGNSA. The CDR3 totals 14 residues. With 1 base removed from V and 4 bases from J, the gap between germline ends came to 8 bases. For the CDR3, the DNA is TGTGCCAGCAGCTTAGACATGGGAAATCAGCCCCAGCATTTT. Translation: CASSLDMGNQPQHF.

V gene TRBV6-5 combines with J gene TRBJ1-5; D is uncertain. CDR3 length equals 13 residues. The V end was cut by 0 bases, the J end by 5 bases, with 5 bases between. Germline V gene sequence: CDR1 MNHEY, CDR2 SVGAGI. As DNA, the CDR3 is TGTGCCAGCAGTTACTCTGAGTATCAGCCCCAGCATTTT. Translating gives CASSYSEYQPQHF.

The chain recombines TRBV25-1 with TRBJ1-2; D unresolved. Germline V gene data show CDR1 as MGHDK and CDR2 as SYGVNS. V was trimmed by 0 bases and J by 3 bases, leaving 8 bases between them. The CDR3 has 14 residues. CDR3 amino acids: CASSEYGGDYGYTF. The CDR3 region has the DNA TGTGCCAGCAGTGAATATGGCGGGGACTATGGCTACACCTTC.

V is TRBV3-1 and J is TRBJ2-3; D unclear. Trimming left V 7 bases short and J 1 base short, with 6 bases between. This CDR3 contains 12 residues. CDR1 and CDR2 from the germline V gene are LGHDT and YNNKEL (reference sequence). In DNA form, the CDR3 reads TGTGCCAGCATTGTGTGCACAGATACGCAGTATTTT. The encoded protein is CASIVCTDTQYF.

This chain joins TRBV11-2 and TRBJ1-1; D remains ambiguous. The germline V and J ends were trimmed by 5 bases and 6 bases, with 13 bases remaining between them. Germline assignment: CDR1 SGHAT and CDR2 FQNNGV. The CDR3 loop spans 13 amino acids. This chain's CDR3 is CASSQTSQAEAFF. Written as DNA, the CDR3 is TGTGCCAGCAGCCAAACCTCTCAGGCTGAAGCTTTCTTT.